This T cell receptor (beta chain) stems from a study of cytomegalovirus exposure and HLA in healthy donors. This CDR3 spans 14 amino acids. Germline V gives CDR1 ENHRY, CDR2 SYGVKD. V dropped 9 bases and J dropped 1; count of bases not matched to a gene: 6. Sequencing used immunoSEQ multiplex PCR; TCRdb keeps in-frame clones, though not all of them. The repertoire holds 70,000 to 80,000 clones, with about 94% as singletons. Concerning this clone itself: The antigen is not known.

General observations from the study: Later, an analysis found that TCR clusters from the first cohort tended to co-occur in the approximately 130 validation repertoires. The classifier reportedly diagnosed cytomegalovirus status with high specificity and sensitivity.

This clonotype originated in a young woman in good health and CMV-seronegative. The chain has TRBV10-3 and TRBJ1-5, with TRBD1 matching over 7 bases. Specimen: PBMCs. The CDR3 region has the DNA TGTGCCATAGCCGACAGGGACAGCAATCAGCCCCAGCATTTT. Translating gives CAIADRDSNQPQHF.